This entry lists 15 T cell receptor beta chains sequenced from one sample in a study of T cell clonality in common variable immunodeficiency. These receptors' targets are unknown. The data were produced by immunoSEQ multiplex PCR, yet TCRdb's version contains in-frame clones alone and is incomplete. The sample was found to contain around 30,000 clones, and every one recurs. Findings of the study overall: In common variable immunodeficiency, TCR beta chains reportedly carried fewer deletions and N-nucleotide insertions.

Sequencing was carried out using peripheral blood mononuclear cells. These receptors were taken from a human donor with common variable immunodeficiency.

This clone occurred many times. The read halts 3 residues ahead of the CDR3 end, with the missing end drawn from the germline J gene. V usage is TRBV28 and J usage is TRBJ1-2, with 8 bases fitting TRBD1. The CDR3 covers 15 residues. V lost 5 bases to trimming and J lost 2 bases; unmatched junction nucleotides: 7. Germline CDR1 and CDR2: MDHEN and SYDVKM. CDR3 protein: CASSRPGQANYGYTF. The sequenced CDR3 bases are TGTGCCAGCAGTCGACCGGGACAGGCCAACTATGGC.

CDR3 DNA (partial): TGTGCCAGCAGTCTTACTCAGGGAACTGAA. Translation gives CASSLTQGTE. The whole CDR3 sequence is CASSLTQGTEAFF. This chain uses TRBV7-2 with TRBJ1-1, with D possibly TRBD1 on 5 matching bases. The read ends 3 residues before the CDR3 terminus; that terminus is restored from the germline J gene. Germline V gives CDR1 SGHTA, CDR2 FQGNSA. CDR3 length: 13 amino acids. V was cut by 6 bases and J by 5 bases, with 13 bases left in between.

The sample holds many counts of this clone. Read coverage stops 3 residues before the CDR3 terminus; the germline J gene supplies the remainder. This chain joins TRBV19 and TRBJ1-1, with 8 bases fitting TRBD1. CDR3 size: 14 residues. CDR1 is LNHDA, CDR2 SQIVND, per germline (reference sequence). With V trimmed by 4 bases and J by 4 bases, 5 bases remained unmatched. Partial CDR3 DNA: TGTGCCAGTAGTACCGACAGGGGAGCCACTGAA. Translated, it gives CASSTDRGATE. The whole CDR3 protein is CASSTDRGATEAFF.

In regard to this clone: The missing CDR3 end, 3 residues past where the read stops, is filled in from the germline J gene. The chain combines TRBV7-9 with TRBJ2-1; D not certain. V lost 4 bases and J lost 5, with 15 bases in between. Germline V gene sequence: CDR1 SEHNR, CDR2 FQNEAQ (reference sequence). This CDR3 has 15 residues. CDR3 loop: CASSSKGPPDNEQFF. The part of the CDR3 DNA that was read is TGTGCCAGCAGCTCCAAGGGTCCCCCGGACAATGAG.

This clone showed up just a few times. Sequencing ends 3 residues short of the CDR3 end; the germline J gene provides the rest. V is TRBV7-9 and J is TRBJ2-5; 11 nucleotides match TRBD1. V lost 5 bases, J lost 4 bases, and 6 bases stayed unmatched. The CDR3 is 15 amino acids. Per germline, CDR1 SEHNR and CDR2 FQNEAQ (reference sequence). CDR3 amino acids: CASSQGQGAGETQYF. CDR3 DNA, as far as it was read: TGTGCCAGCAGCCAAGGACAGGGGGCCGGAGAGACC.

A note on this clone: The read terminates 3 residues before the CDR3 end, so the remaining end is supplied by the germline J gene. The V gene is TRBV7-3, the J gene TRBJ2-1; TRBD1 aligns across 8 bases. The CDR3 covers 15 residues. CDR1 is SGHTA and CDR2 is FQGTGA in the germline V gene. Trimming at V came to 4 bases and at J to 3 bases, leaving 5 bases not matched to a gene. This chain's CDR3 is CASSSTGVGYNEQFF. Incomplete CDR3 DNA: TGTGCCAGCAGCTCGACAGGGGTCGGCTACAATGAG.

This clone was seen only a few times. From the germline J gene comes the end of the CDR3, since the read stops 3 residues before it. The chain is built from TRBV19 and TRBJ1-2, with 8 bases identical to TRBD1. Germline V CDR1 and CDR2: LNHDA, SQIVND (reference sequence). The CDR3 runs 15 residues. V lost 6 bases to trimming and J lost 4 bases; unmatched junction nucleotides: 10. This CDR3 is CASSHFRDRTYGYTF. The DNA read from the CDR3 is TGTGCCAGTAGCCATTTCCGGGACAGGACCTATGGC.

In this sample, this clone turned up many times. The missing CDR3 end, 3 residues past where the read stops, is filled in from the germline J gene. V and J are TRBV7-2 and TRBJ2-7; TRBD2 matches 9 bases. Germline CDR1 and CDR2: SGHTA and FQGNSA. V lost 5 bases to trimming and J lost 3 bases; unmatched junction nucleotides: 8. The CDR3 length is 15 residues. Partial CDR3 DNA: TGTGCCAGCAGCACCCAAGCGGGGGGTAACTACGAG. Its protein product is CASSTQAGGNYE. The entire CDR3 protein is CASSTQAGGNYEQYF.

This clone came up many times. Read coverage stops 3 residues before the CDR3 terminus; the germline J gene supplies the remainder. J is TRBJ2-3 and V is TRBV5-1; 8 nucleotides agree with TRBD2. The CDR3 is made up of 15 amino acids. Looked up from germline, CDR1 is SGHRS and CDR2 is YFSETQ. Unmatched junction bases numbered 8, after V lost 3 bases and J lost 5 bases. The CDR3 protein is CASSWGRGGRDTQYF. The CDR3 bases that were read are TGCGCCAGCAGCTGGGGACGGGGGGGCCGAGATACG.

This clone has more than one count but fewer than ten. The CDR3 extends 3 residues past the end of the read, so its final part is completed from the germline J gene. The chain recombines TRBV30 with TRBJ1-1; D might be TRBD1 (6 bases). The CDR3 spans 13 residues. Trimming removed 5 bases from V and 4 bases from J, with 14 bases in between. Germline V gives CDR1 GTSNPN, CDR2 SVGIG (reference sequence). CDR3: CAWDRLSFTEAFF. Partial CDR3 DNA: TGTGCCTGGGACAGGCTCTCTTTCACTGAA. Full variable domain (rest looked up from reference TRBV30 and TRBJ1-1): SQTIHQWPATLVQPVGSPLSLECTVEGTSNPNLYWYRQAAGRGLQLLFYSVGIGQISSEVPQNLSASRPQDRQFILSSKKLLLSDSGFYLCAWDRLSFTEAFFGQGTRLTVV.

Only a few counts were recorded for this clone. The observed sequence ends 3 residues before the CDR3 terminus, with the missing tail filled in from the germline J gene. The chain employs TRBV20-1 and TRBJ2-5; 7 bases agree with TRBD2. This CDR3 region has 15 residues. CDR1 and CDR2 (germline): DFQATT, SNEGSKA (reference sequence). V lost 1 base to trimming and J lost 4 bases; unmatched junction nucleotides: 9. CDR3 region: CSARVLRGTGETQYF. CDR3 bases read: TGCAGTGCTAGAGTTTTGCGGGGGACTGGAGAGACC.

This clone was seen only a few times. The sequence runs out 3 residues before the end of the CDR3; the remainder is reconstructed from the germline J gene. This chain links TRBV19 with TRBJ1-2; D possibly corresponds to TRBD1 (5 bases). This CDR3 region has 13 residues. Per the germline V gene, CDR1 is LNHDA and CDR2 is SQIVND (reference sequence). The ends were cut back, 5 bases at V and 6 bases at J, with 13 bases in the middle. The CDR3 spells CASSFREVDGYTF. CDR3 bases read: TGTGCCAGTAGTTTCAGGGAAGTGGATGGC.

This clone was seen a handful of times. The read is 3 residues too short to cover the CDR3 end, so that end is filled in from the germline J gene. The chain couples TRBV19 to TRBJ1-1, with 12 nucleotides matching TRBD1. In germline, CDR1 is LNHDA, CDR2 SQIVND (reference sequence). This CDR3 has 14 amino acids. Unmatched junction bases numbered 4, after V lost 5 bases and J lost 6 bases. CDR3 sequence reads: CASSVWDRGPEAFF. The CDR3 DNA, read in part, is TGTGCCAGTAGTGTGTGGGACAGGGGGCCTGAA.

This clone was recorded a few times. The CDR3 extends 3 residues past the end of the read, so its final part is completed from the germline J gene. The chain carries TRBV6-1 and TRBJ2-7; 8 nucleotides line up with TRBD1. The trim removed 4 bases at V and 2 bases at J, leaving 4 bases unmatched. The CDR3 has 14 amino acids. Germline V lookup: CDR1 MNHNS, CDR2 SASEGT. This CDR3 reads CASSVGQGPYEQYF. Partial CDR3 DNA: TGTGCCAGCAGTGTCGGACAGGGCCCCTACGAG.

This clone has a count of ten or more. The read ends 3 residues early relative to the CDR3; the germline J gene fills the gap. The chain combines TRBV20-1 with TRBJ1-1; the D gene is possibly TRBD1 (5 bases). The CDR3 spans 13 residues. V was clipped by 2 bases and J by 6 bases, with 13 bases between them. Germline CDR1 DFQATT, CDR2 SNEGSKA (reference sequence). CDR3 bases read: TGCAGTGCTAGAAGTTGGGGCTCTGCTGAA. Amino acid sequence: CSARSWGSAE. The entire CDR3 sequence reads CSARSWGSAEAFF.